The rows below give T cell receptor beta chains drawn from one sample of a study of CD8 T cells in Susac syndrome. TCRdb reanalysed the immunoSEQ multiplex PCR reads using MiXCR and keeps one entry per CDR3 protein. The table lists over 120,000 distinct CDR3 sequences, roughly 94% of them singletons. Input material: CD4+ T cells from PBMCs. These receptors came from a human donor with Susac syndrome. Each CDR3 is given with its conserved first and last residue. A D gene is named only where the DNA matches it firmly. Not all rows give a size; the values are once, few, many and, for expanded clones, a class.

TRBJ2-7 - - TRBV20-1 11 CSASPAYEQYF TGCAGTGCTAGTCCCGCCTACGAGCAGTACTTC
TRBJ2-1 - TRBD2 TRBV7-2 14 CASRAGLAVDEQFF TGTGCCAGCAGGGCGGGACTAGCTGTGGATGAGCAGTTCTTC
TRBJ1-2 - - TRBV29-1 13 CSALGRGNYGYTF TGCAGCGCTTTAGGGAGGGGGAACTATGGCTACACCTTC
TRBJ1-1 - - TRBV20-1 13 CSARNAQGFEAFF TGCAGTGCTAGAAATGCCCAGGGGTTTGAAGCTTTCTTT
TRBJ2-7 few TRBD1 TRBV29-1 14 CSVSRGQLSYEQYF TGCAGCGTTTCCCGGGGACAGCTTTCCTACGAGCAGTACTTC
TRBJ2-2 - TRBD2 TRBV10-3 15 CAISEASGITGELFF TGTGCCATCAGTGAAGCTAGCGGGATCACCGGGGAGCTGTTTTTT
TRBJ2-5 - TRBD1 TRBV9 17 CASSVGGQGSFGETQYF TGTGCCAGCAGCGTAGGAGGACAGGGGTCGTTTGGAGAGACCCAGTACTTC
TRBJ2-4 - - TRBV25-1 12 CASNTGRNIQYF TGTGCCAGCAACACAGGGAGAAACATTCAGTACTTC
TRBJ1-5 - - TRBV30 13 CAWGRGLRQPQHF TGTGCCTGGGGGAGAGGGTTGAGACAGCCCCAGCATTTT
TRBJ2-1 - - TRBV15 14 CATSRDVKADEQFF TGTGCCACCAGCAGAGATGTAAAGGCGGATGAGCAGTTCTTC
TRBJ1-2 - TRBD1 TRBV15 15 CATSRARGQGYGYTF TGTGCCACCAGCAGAGCCCGGGGACAGGGCTATGGCTACACCTTC
TRBJ1-2 - - TRBV30 12 CAWTTGTYGYTF TGTGCCTGGACCACCGGGACCTATGGCTACACCTTC
TRBJ2-7 - - TRBV4-1 15 CASSQVGQQTYEQYF TGCGCCAGCAGCCAAGTGGGCCAGCAAACGTACGAGCAGTACTTC
TRBJ1-1 once TRBD1 TRBV7-3 15 CASSLQGARDTEAFF TGTGCCAGCAGCTTACAGGGGGCAAGGGACACTGAAGCTTTCTTT
TRBJ2-1 - TRBD2 TRBV20-1 15 CSATRLREGGNEQFF TGCAGTGCTACGCGCCTGAGGGAGGGCGGGAATGAGCAGTTCTTC
TRBJ2-3 once TRBD2 TRBV4-3 18 CASSQYFASGMLPDTQYF TGCGCCAGCAGCCAATATTTCGCTAGCGGGATGCTCCCGGATACGCAGTATTTT
TRBJ2-1 - - TRBV20-1 14 CSARTGANYNEQFF TGCAGTGCTAGGACAGGAGCCAACTACAATGAGCAGTTCTTC
TRBJ1-1 - - TRBV20-1 14 CSAASWMGGTEAFF TGCAGTGCTGCTTCTTGGATGGGAGGCACTGAAGCTTTCTTT